These 11 T cell receptor beta chains originate from one sample sequenced in a study of neurological immune-mediated disorders. TCRdb used MiXCR to reprocess the 5' RACE reads, holding one entry per CDR3 protein. The sample records some 42,000 distinct CDR3 sequences, 11% being singletons. Sequencing used CD4+ T cells from blood. The receptors derive from a woman under 40 with HTLV-1-associated myelopathy (HAM/TSP).

This clonotype has a count of ten or more. The chain joins TRBV6-5 to TRBJ1-2; 7 nucleotides align to TRBD1. The trim removed 6 bases at V and 14 bases at J, leaving 15 bases unmatched. The CDR3 contains 13 residues. The V gene's germline CDR1 is MNHEY and CDR2 SVGAGI. This chain's CDR3 is CASRPSRQGPSTF. The DNA of the CDR3 is TGTGCCAGCAGGCCCTCACGACAGGGCCCCTCGACCTTC.

This clonotype has ten or more counts. The chain combines TRBV27 with TRBJ1-5, with D possibly matching TRBD1 (5 bases). The CDR3 runs 19 residues. Germline assignment: CDR1 MNHEY and CDR2 SMNVEV (reference sequence). The V gene lost 5 bases and the J gene lost 1 base, with 24 bases spanning the gap. The CDR3 protein is CASSSFSFRSGGSNQPQHF. DNA for the CDR3: TGTGCCAGCAGTAGTTTTAGTTTTCGGTCGGGGGGAAGCAATCAGCCCCAGCATTTT.

This clonotype has at least ten counts. The V gene is TRBV20-1, the J gene TRBJ1-3, with 9 bases aligning to TRBD1. Looked up from germline, CDR1 is DFQATT and CDR2 is SNEGSKA (reference sequence). This CDR3 region has 15 residues. The trim removed 1 base at V and 6 bases at J, leaving 7 bases unmatched. The CDR3 region is CSARGRTGVLNTIYF. CDR3 DNA: TGCAGTGCTAGAGGGAGGACAGGGGTTCTAAACACCATATATTTT.

There are many counts of this clonotype. This chain uses TRBV18 with TRBJ2-3; D is undetermined. Germline CDR1 reads KGHSH; CDR2 reads LQKENI. The V end lost 2 bases, the J end lost 1 base, and 16 bases lay between the germline ends. This CDR3 is 17 amino acids long. The DNA of the CDR3 is TGTGCCAGCTCACCAAGGTTGGCAGCGAGCGGCACAGATACGCAGTATTTT. Translating gives CASSPRLAASGTDTQYF.

This clonotype has ten or more counts. V gene TRBV11-2 combines with J gene TRBJ1-4; 9 bases fit TRBD1. J was trimmed by 7 bases and V by 6 bases; bases with no gene match: 9. The germline CDR1 and CDR2 sequences are SGHAT and FQNNGV. The CDR3 spans 15 residues. CDR3 protein: CASRGWGQGFEKLFF. In DNA, the CDR3 is TGTGCCAGCAGGGGCTGGGGACAGGGTTTTGAAAAACTGTTTTTT.

This clonotype showed up just a few times. This sequence joins TRBV30 and TRBJ1-1; D gene ambiguous. Germline V gene data show CDR1 as GTSNPN and CDR2 as SVGIG (reference sequence). This CDR3 has 13 amino acids. Trimming pared 2 bases from V and 1 base from J, leaving 8 bases between. CDR3 coding DNA: TGTGCCTGGAGTAAGAGTTGGAACACTGAAGCTTTCTTT. As protein: CAWSKSWNTEAFF.

This clonotype appeared many times. This chain links TRBV5-1 with TRBJ2-5; D is perhaps TRBD2 (5 bases). Between the trimmed V and J ends, which lost 4 bases and 2 bases, there was a span of 9 bases. This CDR3 has 13 residues. CDR1 is SGHRS, CDR2 YFSETQ, per germline. The CDR3 region has the DNA TGCGCCAGCAGCCCCGGGGAACAAGAGACCCAGTACTTC. Protein sequence: CASSPGEQETQYF. Using reference TRBV5-1 and TRBJ2-5 for the parts outside the CDR3, the full variable domain is KAGVTQTPRYLIKTRGQQVTLSCSPISGHRSVSWYQQTPGQGLQFLFEYFSETQRNKGNFPGRFSGRQFSNSRSEMNVSTLELGDSALYLCASSPGEQETQYFGPGTRLLVL.

At least ten counts were recorded for this clonotype. The DNA for the CDR3 is TGTGCCAGCGGGCGGGGCGAAAAACTGTTTTTT. Protein: CASGRGEKLFF. The V call is TRBV12-3 or TRBV12-4, the J call TRBJ1-4; D is possibly TRBD1 (5 bases). This CDR3 has 11 residues. Trimming took off 8 bases at V and 8 bases at J, with 9 bases between the two ends.

This clonotype was seen once. Lacking the conserved final phenylalanine or tryptophan, this CDR3 likely reflects a read error. This rearrangement joins TRBV5-6 to TRBJ2-3; D gene ambiguous. Between the trimmed V and J ends, which lost 4 bases and 2 bases, there was a span of 17 bases. CDR1 is SGHDT and CDR2 is YYEEEE in the germline V gene. CDR3 length equals 16 residues. The CDR3 nucleotides read TGTGCCAGCAGCACAGAACGTACTATATCCACAGATACGCAGTATATT. Translated: CASSTERTISTDTQYI.

Many counts were recorded for this clonotype. The chain employs TRBV20-1 and TRBJ1-1; 8 nucleotides line up with TRBD1. Germline V gene lookup returns CDR1 DFQATT and CDR2 SNEGSKA (reference sequence). The CDR3 is 11 residues long. Trimming took 6 bases from V and 5 from J; bases not matched to a gene: 2. The CDR3 DNA follows: TGCAGTGCGACAGGGGCAACTGAAGCTTTCTTT. It encodes CSATGATEAFF.

The chain uses TRBV20-1 and TRBJ1-1; D perhaps matches TRBD1 (6 bases). Looked up from germline, CDR1 is DFQATT and CDR2 is SNEGSKA (reference sequence). The CDR3 has 14 amino acids. V dropped 5 bases and J dropped 0 bases, with 13 bases sitting between them. In DNA, the CDR3 is TGCAGTGCTGCCAGGGGCCTGATGAACACTGAAGCTTTCTTT. It translates to CSAARGLMNTEAFF.